This T cell receptor (beta chain) was profiled in a study of cytomegalovirus exposure and HLA in healthy donors. Trimming removed 5 bases from V and 0 bases from J, with 14 bases in between. The CDR3 totals 15 residues. Germline CDR1 is SGHVS and CDR2 is FQNEAQ. PCR involved 60 Vbeta and 13 Jbeta primers. TCRdb's table, derived via immunoSEQ multiplex PCR, lists solely in-frame clones and lacks some. The sample lists about 160,000 clones; 70% to 85% were seen once. The gene calls are TRBV7-8 and TRBJ2-7; TRBD2 is a possible D gene (6 bases). Sequencing used PBMCs. The sequence came from a male donor in good health and CMV-seronegative. For the CDR3, the DNA is TGTGCCAGCAGCGCGGAGGGCCTGAGCTCCTACGAGCAGTACTTC. Its protein is CASSAEGLSSYEQYF.